This T cell receptor beta chain was captured by sequencing in a study of blood T cells in healthy people across ages (dated by TCRdb to the mid-2010s). Notes on the research overall: In model experiments, template switching captured roughly one uniquely barcoded TCR beta cDNA molecule for every two T cells. Using deep sequencing normalized with unique cDNA molecular identifiers, the study measured how TCR beta repertoire diversity changes with age. The donors were divided into four age groups: young (average around 15 years), middle-aged (about 40), aged (around 59) and long-lived (nearly 85). The study analyzed two additional independent replicas of 1 million unique cDNA reads from the same blood draw for two donors, one aged 18 to 30 and one aged 80 or older.

Systemically healthy Caucasian individuals from Russia, some 38 in total and aged roughly 6 to 100 years, were included as donors. Each donor gave about 9.7 milliliters of peripheral blood, drawn into EDTA-treated Vacutainer tubes. Ficoll-Paque density-gradient centrifugation was used to isolate PBMCs, with at least 6 million per sample. Trizol reagent was used to extract total RNA from the PBMCs, yielding at least 5 micrograms per sample. For every donor, an aliquot of PBMCs went through flow cytometry to measure the percentages of naive CD45RAhigh/CD27high T cells. The study at large found these results: Observed TCR beta diversity per million T cells fell roughly linearly with age, and a significant reduction was already apparent by age around 44. Because the CMV infection status of the donors was unknown, age-related changes in expanded clonotypes may potentially have been confounded. Compared with the aged group, the long-lived group had more naive CD4+ T cells, fewer expanded clones and increased TCR diversity, suggesting age selection. The percentage of naive T cells measured by flow cytometry correlated strongly with observed TCR beta diversity. Bulk unsorted PBMC profiling prevented conclusive comparison of naive and antigen-experienced compartments. Estimates of total diversity from one million sequenced T cells were regarded as lower bounds and underestimates.

Libraries were constructed by 5' RACE. Sequencing relied on an Illumina HiSeq 2500. A second 7 to 11 cycle PCR used a sample-barcoded 5' primer and a J-beta primer mix. Each TCR beta cDNA molecule received a unique molecular identifier from a template-switch 5' adaptor carrying 12 random nucleotides. Each sample yielded at least 2.5 million CDR3-containing paired-end reads. All of the RNA was converted into first-strand cDNA using the Mint cDNA synthesis kit, with a TRBC-specific oligonucleotide serving as the primer. Following uracil-DNA glycosylase treatment, all cDNA underwent a first 18-cycle PCR with the universal primers M1SS and BC2_uni_R. The source study handled its data this way. Normalization of each sample was performed by random selection of 1 million high-quality reads, each carrying a distinct molecular identifier. Instead of being binned into consensus sequences, reads that shared molecular identifiers were thrown out. MiTCR, run with a Q25 quality threshold and the strictest error-elimination algorithm, handled CDR3 identification, clonotype clustering and error correction. A nonparametric unseen species model using Euler transformation provided a lower-bound estimate of total TCR beta diversity. TCRdb trimmed the raw reads at Q25, called clones with MiXCR and kept productive beta chains. Each entry merges the rows of one CDR3 protein and shows their most common DNA and genes. The V and J calls were determined by TCRdb, not by the authors. The sample includes around 1,000,000 distinct CDR3 sequences, with around 25% observed a single time. Clones ranked in the top ten supply less than 0.85% of the sample.

The CDR3 contains 17 residues, cysteine and phenylalanine counted. Just the 51-base CDR3 DNA is kept, in frame starting at base 1. From the germline V gene (reference sequence), CDR1 is LNHNV and CDR2 is YYDKDF. V and J lose 3 bases and 2 bases, and a span of 16 bases separates them. Worth noting for this clonotype: What this receptor recognizes is not known. No quality values exist for individual bases; no much larger clone is one base distant.

The same sample was also studied in work on T cells of mothers and their children. As that second study puts it: Nine systemically healthy Caucasian individuals served as donors, namely three mothers together with their six children. cDNA synthesis used all of the extracted RNA, with around 1.6 ug of RNA in each 15 ul reaction. Sample barcodes and 2-4 random nucleotides were added via the M1S primer in the second PCR. More than 8 million TCR beta CDR3 reads were obtained from each mother, and some 3 million reads were obtained from each child. In both related and unrelated pairs, thymic selection shapes the output of TCR recombination in a similar way, with inherited differences having only a minor effect. Normalized repertoire overlap in related mother-child pairs was always slightly higher than in unrelated mother-child pairs, but the difference was never significant. With a sensitivity of about 100 clones per million clonotypes, no persistent microchimeric T cell clones were detected. To look for features that set related mother-child pairs apart from unrelated individuals, the researchers ran deep NGS to compare the TCR beta repertoires of mothers and children. Mothers averaged around 40 +/- 4 years of age and children averaged about 10 +/- 4 years. After adapter ligation was performed with NEBNext reagents, the libraries were sequenced on an Illumina HiSeq 2000 with 100+100 nt paired-end reads. Mother and child libraries were prepared a month apart and sequenced in separate runs to prevent cross-contamination. For each donor, somewhere between roughly 450,000 and 2,000,000 distinct TCR beta clonotypes were identified. Naive TCR beta clonotypes were estimated from low-frequency clonotypes matched to each donor's FACS-determined naive share, without sorting.

Recombination connected TRBV15 to TRBJ1-4, with no reliable assignment of the D segment. This sequence was found in a girl aged 2 to 9 in good health. The sample comprised blood. The DNA sequence is TGTGCCACCAGCAGCCCCATTAGGACGGAGACTAATGAAAAACTGTTTTTT. This encodes CATSSPIRTETNEKLFF.